The subject of this entry is one TCR beta chain. Its antigen remains unknown. This table comes from immunoSEQ multiplex PCR, and its TCRdb copy is limited to in-frame clones, with some not included. This sample has roughly 49,000 clones; roughly four fifths occur once, and the top ten carry about 1.5%. This sample was included in a study of OX40 agonist ivuxolimab in advanced cancers. The wider study: An anti-OX40 (CD134) antibody with agonistic activity, ivuxolimab, was administered to patients.

Study-level points and caveats: Still undetermined is the antigen specificity of the expanded peripheral T cells.

The CDR3 loop spans 14 amino acids. Looked up from germline, CDR1 is MNHNS and CDR2 is SASEGT. The germline V and J ends were trimmed by 4 bases and 2 bases, with 12 bases remaining between them. The sequence was collected from an adult with an advanced solid tumor such as melanoma, head and neck, liver or kidney cancer. The V call is TRBV6-1, the J call TRBJ2-7, with TRBD2 as a possible D gene (5 bases). Sequenced here: CD4+ or CD8+ T cells sorted from blood, sampled in a trial of the OX40 agonist ivuxolimab. The DNA of the CDR3 is TGTGCCAGCAGTGTGAACGGGAACACCTACGAGCAGTACTTC. This encodes CASSVNGNTYEQYF.